This T cell receptor beta chain emerged from a study of technical replicates of blood from a few donors (dated by TCRdb to about 2017). Relative to germline, V is 11 bases shorter and J is 7 bases shorter, with 17 bases between their ends. The CDR3 has 13 amino acids, counting the end cysteine and phenylalanine. The read is trimmed to its CDR3 DNA, 39 bases read in frame from base 1. As encoded in the germline V gene, CDR1 is ENHRY while CDR2 is SYGVKD. On this clone itself: Its cognate antigen has yet to be identified. Qualities for individual bases were not recorded, and no much larger clone is one base off.

The library was produced with the immunoSEQ multiplex PCR assay. TCRdb retrieved this table from immuneACCESS and kept in-frame rearrangements only. Not all clones are present; in checked studies, unresolved V genes account for under half, and no reason is known for the remainder. The sample table shows about 100,000 clones, and 95% to 97% are seen once. Jointly, the top ten make up more than 0.3% of the sample. This receptor was obtained from a human donor in good health. The sequence is built from TRBV10-3 and TRBJ2-2; a tentative D match to TRBD1 spans 6 bases. The sample consisted of T cells isolated from PBMCs. Read as DNA, the sequence is TGTGCCGCCCTGGCAGGGGTCAGCGGGGAGCTGTTTTTT. The resulting protein is CAALAGVSGELFF.